Described below is a single T cell receptor beta chain sequence and its context. Its antigen is not identified. The junction shows a germline mismatch at one end, possibly a read error. The data originate from a study of cytomegalovirus exposure and HLA in healthy donors. Notes on the study in general: Later on, a genetic analysis was performed. It linked a missense variant in DCLRE1C with V- and J-gene trimming of TCR beta. Clonal expansion was found to be greater in HLA-associated TCR beta chains than in equally common others in a later analysis.

The CDR3 has 16 residues. Germline V CDR1 and CDR2: SGHRS, YFSETQ. The PCR employed 60 Vbeta primers together with 13 Jbeta primers. Generated by immunoSEQ multiplex PCR, the TCRdb table keeps only in-frame clones and is missing some. The data show under 200,000 clones, and the top ten clones hold less than 6.5%. The sample taken for sequencing was PBMCs. The receptor was derived from a man younger than 40 in good health and CMV-seronegative. J is TRBJ1-4 and V is TRBV5-1; tentatively, D is TRBD1 (5 bases). CDR3: CASSLAAGPPNEKLLF. The CDR3 bases are TGCGCCAGCAGCTTGGCGGCGGGGCCGCCTAATGAAAAACTGCTTTTT.